This TCR beta chain came from a study of a mutant IDH1 vaccine in newly diagnosed glioma. The study, taken as a whole, reports: Vaccine-induced immune responses were detected in approximately 92% of patients. The authors found pseudoprogression apparently unrelated to changes in top peripheral T cell clonotypes.

The CDR3 totals 13 residues. After removal of 5 bases from V and 5 bases from J, the junction contained 5 bases not matched to a gene. Per germline, CDR1 MNHEY and CDR2 SVGAGI. Some clones are missing from TCRdb's copy, which holds only in-frame ones; the method was immunoSEQ multiplex PCR. Among nearly 55,000 clones listed, approximately 82% were seen once. About this clone: The antigen remains undetermined.

Regarding time point: week 5, during vaccination. One vaccine dose held 300 ug of mutant IDH1 20-mer peptide and came with topical imiquimod. This TCR derives from a man aged 25 to 40 with glioma. Material: PBMCs, obtained from a glioma patient whose treatment included an IDH1 peptide vaccine. V and J are TRBV6-5 and TRBJ2-5, with 7 nucleotides matching TRBD2. CDR3: CASSPLGRETQYF. In DNA, the CDR3 is TGTGCCAGCAGTCCCCTCGGGAGGGAGACCCAGTACTTC.